Below are 26 T cell receptor beta chains sequenced from a single sample in a study of OX40 agonist ivuxolimab in advanced cancers. Sequenced by immunoSEQ multiplex PCR; TCRdb stores in-frame clones only, minus some. The sample lists 60,000 to 65,000 clones; approximately 90% were seen once. Source: CD4+ or CD8+ T cells sorted from blood, taken in a trial of the OX40 agonist ivuxolimab. These TCRs come from an adult with an advanced solid tumor such as melanoma, head and neck, liver or kidney cancer.

This chain connects TRBV10-2 to TRBJ1-1, with D hard to call. CDR3 length equals 13 residues. V was cut by 7 bases and J by 2 bases, with 11 bases left in between. Germline V gene data show CDR1 as WSHSY and CDR2 as SAAADI. CDR3 region: CASTLTGNTEAFF. The CDR3 DNA reads TGCGCCAGCACCTTGACGGGAAACACTGAAGCTTTCTTT.

The chain carries TRBV7-9 and TRBJ2-5; D is perhaps TRBD1 (5 bases). CDR3 size: 15 residues. CDR1 and CDR2 from the germline V gene are SEHNR and FQNEAQ (reference sequence). The V gene lost 5 bases and the J gene lost 5 bases, with 18 bases spanning the gap. Here the CDR3 DNA reads TGTGCCAGCAGCCCCAGGGATTCGGCATGGGAGACCCAGTACTTC. Its translation is CASSPRDSAWETQYF. Together with reference TRBV7-9 and TRBJ2-5, the CDR3 gives the full variable domain: DTGVSQNPRHKITKRGQNVTFRCDPISEHNRLYWYRQTLGQGPEFLTYFQNEAQLEKSRLLSDRFSAERPKGSFSTLEIQRTEQGDSAMYLCASSPRDSAWETQYFGPGTRLLVL.

The genes are TRBV27 and TRBJ1-4, with TRBD1 as a possible D gene (5 bases). V lost 8 bases to trimming and J lost 0 bases, with 10 bases between them. The length of the CDR3 is 14 residues. Germline V lookup: CDR1 MNHEY, CDR2 SMNVEV (reference sequence). This CDR3 reads CASGPTATNEKLFF. CDR3 in DNA: TGTGCCAGCGGGCCGACAGCAACTAATGAAAAACTGTTTTTT.

The chain carries TRBV6-5 and TRBJ2-1; D is unresolved. V was pared by 2 bases and J by 5 bases, with 7 bases between. Per the germline V gene, CDR1 is MNHEY and CDR2 is SVGAGI. There are 13 residues in the CDR3. CDR3 sequence reads: CASSYLSHNEQFF. The CDR3 bases are TGTGCCAGCAGTTACCTATCGCACAATGAGCAGTTCTTC.

The gene calls are TRBV4-1 and TRBJ2-7; D is possibly TRBD1 or TRBD2 (7 bases each). Trimming cost V 3 bases and J 2 bases, with 17 bases left between them. Germline CDR1 MGHRA, CDR2 YSYEKL. This CDR3 has 16 residues. This CDR3 is CASSHRGGDGPYEQYF. The CDR3 DNA is TGCGCCAGCAGCCACAGGGGGGGAGATGGGCCCTACGAGCAGTACTTC.

V is TRBV27 and J is TRBJ2-2; 7 positions agree with TRBD1. Germline V gene data show CDR1 as MNHEY and CDR2 as SMNVEV (reference sequence). This CDR3 is built from 15 residues. The V segment lost 6 bases and the J segment 6 bases; nucleotides outside the gene matches: 10. The CDR3 nucleotides are TGTGCCAGCAGCCACGACAGGGTGGGGGCCGGGGAGCTGTTTTTT. Encoded protein: CASSHDRVGAGELFF.

J is TRBJ2-1 and V is TRBV2; 8 bases line up with TRBD2. The CDR3 sequence is 15 residues long. Trimming removed 7 bases from V and 8 bases from J; junction bases left unmatched: 13. Germline V lookup: CDR1 SNHLY, CDR2 FYNNEI. CDR3 residues: CASTPREGPKYEQFF. In DNA form, the CDR3 reads TGTGCCAGCACTCCCCGGGAGGGCCCCAAGTATGAGCAGTTCTTC.

The V and J genes are TRBV5-6 and TRBJ2-5; no clear D gene. V gave up 1 base and J gave up 4 bases, with 8 bases separating them. The CDR3 has 13 residues. In germline, CDR1 is SGHDT, CDR2 YYEEEE. The CDR3 reads CASSLTGGETQYF. CDR3 DNA sequence: TGTGCCAGCAGCTTGACTGGCGGAGAGACCCAGTACTTC.

The rearrangement links TRBV5-6 to TRBJ2-7; 12 nucleotides agree with TRBD2. Trimming cost V 4 bases and J 4 bases; bases outside gene matches: 6. The CDR3 covers 15 residues. Germline V gene sequence: CDR1 SGHDT, CDR2 YYEEEE. Written as DNA, the CDR3 is TGTGCCAGCAGCATTTGGACTAGCGGGACGTACGAGCAGTACTTC. Translated: CASSIWTSGTYEQYF.

The chain links TRBV13 to TRBJ2-7; D is possibly TRBD1 (6 bases). V shed 1 base and J shed 2 bases, with 12 bases lying between them. The CDR3 consists of 15 residues. Germline loops: CDR1 PRHDT, CDR2 FYEKMQ (reference sequence). The CDR3 nucleotides are TGTGCCAGCAGCTTAGCCGGGACATACCCCTACGAGCAGTACTTC. It specifies CASSLAGTYPYEQYF.

The chain is built from TRBV6-1 and TRBJ2-7; TRBD1 aligns across 8 bases. This CDR3 contains 17 residues. Trimming took 4 bases from V and 2 from J; bases not matched to a gene: 13. CDR1 and CDR2 (germline): MNHNS, SASEGT. CDR3 sequence: CASSANTDGTGTYEQYF. The CDR3 region has the DNA TGTGCCAGCAGTGCCAATACAGACGGGACAGGAACCTACGAGCAGTACTTC.

V and J are TRBV16 and TRBJ2-5; D gene unclear. Germline V gene sequence: CDR1 KGHSY, CDR2 FQNENV. This CDR3 has 14 amino acids. V was trimmed by 7 bases and J by 5 bases, leaving 17 bases between them. The CDR3 coding sequence is TGTGCCAGCACCCCGGCCCCCGCCGGGGAGACCCAGTACTTC. It codes for CASTPAPAGETQYF.

The CDR3 sequence is CATSRDLLAGESETQYF. DNA of the CDR3: TGTGCCACCAGCAGAGATCTCCTAGCGGGAGAGTCAGAGACCCAGTACTTC. The gene calls are TRBV15 and TRBJ2-5, with 10 bases lining up with TRBD2. Looked up from germline, CDR1 is LNHNV and CDR2 is YYDKDF (reference sequence). This CDR3 has 17 amino acids. The ends lost 0 bases at V and 4 bases at J; junction bases unmatched: 8.

This clone was seen a single time. The chain joins TRBV7-2 to TRBJ2-7, with D possibly called TRBD1 or TRBD2 (5 bases each). CDR3 length equals 14 residues. CDR1 is SGHTA, CDR2 FQGNSA, per germline. With 0 bases removed from V and 2 bases from J, the gap between germline ends came to 8 bases. DNA of the CDR3: TGTGCCAGCAGCTTAGCCGGGGCCGCCTACGAGCAGTACTTC. Its translation: CASSLAGAAYEQYF. The whole variable domain, filled in from reference TRBV7-2 and TRBJ2-7, reads GAGVSQSPSNKVTEKGKDVELRCDPISGHTALYWYRQSLGQGLEFLIYFQGNSAPDKSGLPSDRFSAERTGGSVSTLTIQRTQQEDSAVYLCASSLAGAAYEQYFGPGTRLTVT.

V and J are TRBV7-6 and TRBJ1-2, with D possibly being TRBD1 (6 bases). V lost 4 bases and J 4 bases, leaving 10 bases between the germline ends. There are 13 residues in the CDR3. The V gene's germline CDR1 is SGHVS and CDR2 FNYEAQ. The DNA for the CDR3 is TGTGCCAGCAGCTCCGGACAGCTCTATGGCTACACCTTC. Its translation: CASSSGQLYGYTF.

The J gene is TRBJ2-5, the V gene TRBV28; D might be TRBD1 (6 bases). The J call may not be correct, given that the DNA end is closer to TRBJ2-7. This CDR3 contains 12 residues. Germline V gives CDR1 MDHEN, CDR2 SYDVKM. DNA of the CDR3: TGTGCCAGCAGGCAGGGGACCTACGAGCAGTACTTC. Protein sequence: CASRQGTYEQYF.

The chain joins TRBV5-1 to TRBJ2-3, with D unresolved. V lost 4 bases, J lost 2 bases, and 14 bases lay in between. The CDR3 spans 15 residues. Per germline, CDR1 SGHRS and CDR2 YFSETQ. The CDR3 DNA sequence: TGCGCCAGCAGCCCCAGCCAGGAGCCCACAGATACGCAGTATTTT. It yields the protein CASSPSQEPTDTQYF.

The V call is TRBV11-2, the J call TRBJ2-7; D is uncertain. The CDR3 has 12 residues. Trimming shortened V by 5 bases and J by 0 bases, and 5 bases separated the two germline ends. Germline V gives CDR1 SGHAT, CDR2 FQNNGV. The CDR3 nucleotides read TGTGCCAGCAGCAGTGACTCCTACGAGCAGTACTTC. Its translation is CASSSDSYEQYF.

The CDR3 DNA reads as TGTGCCAGCAGTGGGGGGACTAGGTTCTTC. As protein: CASSGGTRFF. The gene calls are TRBV6-1 and TRBJ2-1; 8 nucleotides agree with TRBD2. The CDR3 spans 10 residues. Trimming at V came to 4 bases and at J to 15 bases, leaving 2 bases not matched to a gene. CDR1 is MNHNS and CDR2 is SASEGT in the germline V gene.

The chain is built from TRBV7-6 and TRBJ2-5; 11 bases match TRBD2. Germline loops: CDR1 SGHVS, CDR2 FNYEAQ. The CDR3 runs 16 residues. V was clipped by 2 bases and J by 2 bases; unmatched bases: 4. The CDR3 region is CASSLLAGGPQETQYF. CDR3 nucleotides: TGTGCCAGCAGCTTATTAGCGGGAGGGCCTCAAGAGACCCAGTACTTC.

The J gene is TRBJ2-3, the V gene TRBV10-3; no reliable D call. The germline V gene encodes CDR1 ENHRY and CDR2 SYGVKD. The ends were cut back, 0 bases at V and 7 bases at J, with 14 bases in the middle. This CDR3 comprises 15 residues. The CDR3 spells CAISESPGLTNTQYF. As DNA, the CDR3 is TGTGCCATCAGTGAGTCACCTGGTCTTACGAATACGCAGTATTTT.

By share, this clone ranks as medium-sized. The V and J genes are TRBV30 and TRBJ2-5; D is unclear. The CDR3 length is 9 residues. In germline, CDR1 is GTSNPN, CDR2 SVGIG (reference sequence). Trimming pared 4 bases from V and 4 bases from J, leaving 1 base between. CDR3 loop: CAWIETQYF. In nucleotides, the CDR3 is TGTGCCTGGATAGAGACCCAGTACTTC.

The gene calls are TRBV7-8 and TRBJ2-1, with D uncertain. CDR1 and CDR2 (germline): SGHVS, FQNEAQ. CDR3 length: 16 amino acids. Trimming took 2 bases from V and 2 from J, leaving 13 bases between them. The CDR3 coding sequence is TGTGCCAGCAGCTTATTGACGGCCGGAACCTACAATGAGCAGTTCTTC. Its translation: CASSLLTAGTYNEQFF.

V and J are TRBV18 and TRBJ2-7; D possibly matches TRBD1 or TRBD2 (5 bases each). Germline loops: CDR1 KGHSH, CDR2 LQKENI. The V and J ends lost 5 bases and 0 bases respectively, with 14 bases between them. CDR3 length: 15 residues. CDR3 residues: CASSSGTFSSYEQYF. The CDR3 bases are TGTGCCAGCTCATCCGGGACGTTTAGCTCCTACGAGCAGTACTTC.

The chain uses TRBV18 and TRBJ2-7; TRBD2 aligns across 11 bases. V lost 6 bases to trimming and J lost 0 bases; unmatched junction nucleotides: 4. CDR3 size: 15 residues. Per germline, CDR1 KGHSH and CDR2 LQKENI. The CDR3 bases are TGTGCCAGCTCCCCGGGACTAGCGGACTCCTACGAGCAGTACTTC. Translated, it gives CASSPGLADSYEQYF.

This rearrangement joins TRBV19 to TRBJ2-5; 7 bases agree with TRBD2. Germline loops: CDR1 LNHDA, CDR2 SQIVND (reference sequence). V dropped 3 bases and J dropped 2; count of bases not matched to a gene: 3. The CDR3 runs to 14 residues. The CDR3 loop reads CASSMASGQETQYF. The DNA for the CDR3 is TGTGCCAGTAGTATGGCTAGCGGACAAGAGACCCAGTACTTC.